This TCR beta chain was captured in a study of response to subunit inactivated influenza vaccine. The CDR3 is 14 amino acids. The germline gives CDR1 SGHDN, CDR2 FVKESK. V lost 5 bases to trimming and J lost 1 base, with 10 bases between them. Study-level points and caveats: Only a handful of new T cells, the authors suggested, are recruited with each seasonal influenza vaccination.

The table lists this clonotype with a few counts. What it binds is unknown. This may be a read error, as it is one base from a much larger clone. TCRdb ran MiXCR on the RT-PCR reads and lists one entry per CDR3 protein. The sample has around 320,000 distinct CDR3 sequences; roughly 22% are singletons. The material sequenced was PBMCs from blood, taken about 20 months after vaccination. V is TRBV14 and J is TRBJ2-3; weak D call: TRBD1 (6 bases). The TCR comes from a man aged 50-75 years who received an inactivated influenza vaccine. The CDR3 DNA is TGTGCCAGCAGCTACAGACAGGGCACAGATACGCAGTATTTT. The encoded protein is CASSYRQGTDTQYF. Full variable domain (remainder filled in from reference TRBV14 and TRBJ2-3): EAGVTQFPSHSVIEKGQTVTLRCDPISGHDNLYWYRRVMGKEIKFLLHFVKESKQDESGMPNNRFLAERTGGTYSTLKVQPAELEDSGVYFCASSYRQGTDTQYFGPGTRLTVL.